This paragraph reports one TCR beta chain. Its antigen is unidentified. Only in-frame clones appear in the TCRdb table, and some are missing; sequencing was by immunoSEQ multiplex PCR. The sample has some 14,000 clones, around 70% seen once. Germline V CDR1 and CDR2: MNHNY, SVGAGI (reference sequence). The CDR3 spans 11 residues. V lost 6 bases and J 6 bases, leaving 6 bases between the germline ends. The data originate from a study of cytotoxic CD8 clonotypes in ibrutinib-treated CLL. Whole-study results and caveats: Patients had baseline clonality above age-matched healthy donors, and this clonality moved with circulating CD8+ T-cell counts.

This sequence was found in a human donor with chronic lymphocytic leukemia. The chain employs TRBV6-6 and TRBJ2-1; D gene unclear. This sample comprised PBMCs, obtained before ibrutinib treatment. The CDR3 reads CASSLSNEQFF. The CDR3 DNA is TGTGCCAGCAGCCTATCCAATGAGCAGTTCTTC.